The next 24 T cell receptor beta chains were all read from a single sample in a study of blood T cell repertoires in COVID-19. Generated by immunoSEQ multiplex PCR, the TCRdb table keeps only in-frame clones and is missing some. Of under 170,000 clones in the sample, around 85% were seen once. Sequences were obtained from peripheral blood. These receptors were taken from a man in his 70s with acute or convalescent COVID-19.

The chain links TRBV5-6 to TRBJ2-2; no firm D call. Germline V gives CDR1 SGHDT, CDR2 YYEEEE. The CDR3 is 16 amino acids. Trimming took off 0 bases at V and 1 base at J, with 10 bases between the two ends. The CDR3 sequence is CASSLGSAENTGELFF. The CDR3 nucleotides read TGTGCCAGCAGCTTGGGTTCCGCGGAGAACACCGGGGAGCTGTTTTTT.

This chain uses TRBV6-2 or TRBV6-3 with TRBJ2-1, with D tentatively TRBD2 (6 bases). The CDR3 is 15 residues long. CDR1 is MNHEY and CDR2 is SVGEGT in the germline V gene. V lost 2 bases, J lost 6 bases, and 14 bases lay in between. The CDR3 DNA sequence: TGTGCCAGCAGTTACGGGTGGGAAGCGGGCAATGAGCAGTTCTTC. It encodes CASSYGWEAGNEQFF.

The V and J genes are TRBV27 and TRBJ2-1; D gene uncertain. The V end lost 3 bases, the J end lost 6 bases, and 3 bases lay between the germline ends. The CDR3 length is 11 residues. Germline CDR1 MNHEY, CDR2 SMNVEV (reference sequence). The CDR3 is CASSFINEQFF. The CDR3 nucleotides read TGTGCCAGCAGTTTTATCAATGAGCAGTTCTTC.

The genes are TRBV6-6 and TRBJ1-1, with 9 bases lining up with TRBD1. The CDR3 is 13 amino acids. With 6 bases clipped from V and 6 bases from J, the junction kept 5 bases outside the gene matches. The germline CDR1 and CDR2 sequences are MNHNY and SVGAGI (reference sequence). The CDR3 loop is CASRFGTGSEAFF. The CDR3 DNA follows: TGTGCCAGCAGATTCGGGACAGGGTCTGAAGCTTTCTTT.

The rearrangement uses TRBV12-3 or TRBV12-4 and TRBJ1-1, with 8 bases fitting TRBD1. V lost 6 bases to trimming and J lost 3 bases; unmatched junction nucleotides: 3. This CDR3 is 13 amino acids long. The CDR3 DNA is TGTGCCAGCAGCCGGGACAGGCACACTGAAGCTTTCTTT. This codes for CASSRDRHTEAFF.

The chain is built from TRBV7-2 and TRBJ2-1; 12 nucleotides match TRBD2. The CDR3 runs 16 residues. The germline V gene has CDR1 SGHTA and CDR2 FQGNSA. The V and J ends lost 6 bases and 10 bases, in that order; junction bases with no gene match: 13. CDR3 nucleotide sequence: TGTGCCAGCAGATCCCGACTAGCGGGAGACCGGGGGGAGCAGTTCTTC. The encoded protein is CASRSRLAGDRGEQFF.

CDR3 loop: CASSLRQITDTQYF. The CDR3 region has the DNA TGTGCCAGCAGCCTCCGACAGATCACAGATACGCAGTATTTT. The rearrangement links TRBV7-8 to TRBJ2-3, with a weak D call TRBD1 (5 bases). CDR1 is SGHVS, CDR2 FQNEAQ, per germline. The CDR3 has 14 amino acids. V lost 5 bases and J 2 bases, leaving 11 bases between the germline ends.

The chain links TRBV7-3 to TRBJ2-1; 9 bases align to TRBD2. This CDR3 is 13 amino acids long. Germline V gives CDR1 SGHTA, CDR2 FQGTGA. Trimming at V came to 3 bases and at J to 9 bases, leaving 3 bases not matched to a gene. The CDR3 is CASSFGGRAEQFF. CDR3 coding DNA: TGTGCCAGCAGCTTCGGCGGGAGGGCTGAGCAGTTCTTC.

This chain uses TRBV18 with TRBJ2-7, with 8 bases lining up with TRBD2. The J segment lost 2 bases and the V segment lost 3 bases, leaving 9 bases of the junction unmatched. The CDR3 has 16 residues. Germline loops: CDR1 KGHSH, CDR2 LQKENI. This CDR3 is CASSPEGTSGTYEQYF. Written as DNA, the CDR3 is TGTGCCAGCTCACCCGAGGGAACTAGCGGAACCTACGAGCAGTACTTC.

This clone was observed once. J is TRBJ2-7 and V is TRBV6-6; 8 bases map to TRBD1. This CDR3 has 13 residues. Germline trimming cut 6 bases from V and 5 bases from J; bases unmatched to any gene: 6. Looked up from germline, CDR1 is MNHNY and CDR2 is SVGAGI (reference sequence). For the CDR3, the DNA is TGTGCCAGCAGGACCGGACAGGGCCACGAGCAGTACTTC. Its protein is CASRTGQGHEQYF.

The J gene is TRBJ1-2, the V gene TRBV28; 10 bases are a match to TRBD1. The CDR3 consists of 15 residues. Germline-derived CDR1 and CDR2 are MDHEN and SYDVKM. V lost 8 bases, J lost 8 bases, and 14 bases stayed unmatched. CDR3 amino acids: CASGRTGGQLGGYTF. The CDR3 coding sequence is TGTGCCAGCGGCCGGACAGGGGGTCAGTTAGGGGGCTACACCTTC.

This clone has only one observation. This sequence joins TRBV28 and TRBJ1-3; the D is unclear. In germline, CDR1 is MDHEN, CDR2 SYDVKM. The CDR3 is made up of 12 amino acids. Trimming cost V 5 bases and J 8 bases, with 10 bases left between them. The CDR3 DNA reads as TGTGCCAGCAGTCAACACGGGGACACCATATATTTT. Translated, it gives CASSQHGDTIYF.

The V call is TRBV24-1, the J call TRBJ1-4, with unresolved D. The V end lost 5 bases, the J end lost 4 bases, and 7 bases lay between the germline ends. The CDR3 covers 13 residues. Germline lookup yields CDR1 KGHDR and CDR2 SFDVKD. CDR3 nucleotides: TGTGCCACCAGTGGTCGGTTTAATGAAAAACTGTTTTTT. Encoded protein: CATSGRFNEKLFF.

The rearrangement links TRBV5-6 to TRBJ2-7; D might be TRBD2 (5 bases). The CDR3 length is 14 residues. Germline loops: CDR1 SGHDT, CDR2 YYEEEE. Trimming took off 2 bases at V and 6 bases at J, with 15 bases between the two ends. In nucleotides, the CDR3 is TGTGCCAGCAGCTTTGGTGCTTTCGGGGTCGAGCAGTACTTC. This sequence encodes CASSFGAFGVEQYF. Full variable domain (rest looked up from reference TRBV5-6 and TRBJ2-7): DAGVTQSPTHLIKTRGQQVTLRCSPKSGHDTVSWYQQALGQGPQFIFQYYEEEERQRGNFPDRFSGHQFPNYSSELNVNALLLGDSALYLCASSFGAFGVEQYFGPGTRLTVT.

This rearrangement joins TRBV7-8 to TRBJ2-2; 7 bases map to TRBD1. From germline, CDR1 is SGHVS and CDR2 FQNEAQ. CDR3 length: 17 amino acids. After removal of 7 bases from V and 1 base from J, the junction contained 12 bases not matched to a gene. The CDR3 loop is CASISGRTGLNTGELFF. CDR3 in DNA: TGTGCCAGCATCTCAGGCAGGACAGGACTGAACACCGGGGAGCTGTTTTTT.

The genes are TRBV28 and TRBJ2-5; TRBD2 matches 7 bases. The junction had 0 bases not matched to a gene; V was cut back by 4 bases and J by 1 base. Germline lookup yields CDR1 MDHEN and CDR2 SYDVKM. This CDR3 has 13 residues. Here the CDR3 reads CASSSSGQETQYF. DNA of the CDR3: TGTGCCAGCAGTTCTAGCGGCCAAGAGACCCAGTACTTC.

The chain joins TRBV28 to TRBJ1-1; TRBD1 aligns across 11 bases. V lost 5 bases to trimming and J lost 0 bases; unmatched junction nucleotides: 5. The CDR3 consists of 16 residues. The germline V gene has CDR1 MDHEN and CDR2 SYDVKM. CDR3 nucleotides: TGTGCCAGCAGTCACGGACAGGGGGCCATGAACACTGAAGCTTTCTTT. Amino acids: CASSHGQGAMNTEAFF.

This clone has a handful of counts. This chain connects TRBV27 to TRBJ2-7, with D possibly being TRBD2 (6 bases). This CDR3 contains 16 residues. Germline CDR1 and CDR2: MNHEY and SMNVEV (reference sequence). The ends were cut back, 2 bases at V and 0 bases at J, with 14 bases in the middle. The CDR3 loop is CASSLKGRGNSYEQYF. DNA of the CDR3: TGTGCCAGCAGTTTAAAGGGTCGGGGGAACTCCTACGAGCAGTACTTC.

CDR3 sequence: CASSFFNENNEQFF. The CDR3 DNA reads TGCGCCAGCAGCTTCTTTAACGAGAACAATGAGCAGTTCTTC. J is TRBJ2-1 and V is TRBV5-1; D is ambiguous. V was clipped by 2 bases and J by 5 bases, with 11 bases between them. This CDR3 spans 14 amino acids. Germline V gene lookup returns CDR1 SGHRS and CDR2 YFSETQ.

Only one count was recorded for this clone. The rearrangement links TRBV28 to TRBJ2-5; 8 nucleotides agree with TRBD2. J gave up 4 bases and V 6 bases, and 10 bases lay outside the gene matches. The CDR3 totals 15 residues. Germline CDR1 and CDR2: MDHEN and SYDVKM. CDR3 sequence (DNA): TGTGCCAGCAGCCGAACGATTACTAGCGGAGAGACCCAGTACTTC. Translating gives CASSRTITSGETQYF.

In its sample, this clone was seen once. This rearrangement joins TRBV9 to TRBJ2-6; D ambiguous. The CDR3 is made up of 18 amino acids. Germline-derived CDR1 and CDR2 are SGDLS and YYNGEE. V dropped 1 base and J dropped 0 bases, with 14 bases sitting between them. The CDR3 region has the DNA TGTGCCAGCAGCGTAAACTCGCAGGCCTTCTCTGGGGCCAACGTCCTGACTTTC. It translates to CASSVNSQAFSGANVLTF.

To note about this clone: The junction and the germline gene differ at one end; a read error may be behind it. The sample has other DNA sequences that encode this CDR3 too. The J gene is TRBJ2-2, the V gene TRBV28; TRBD2 agrees at 10 bases. Germline V gene sequence: CDR1 MDHEN, CDR2 SYDVKM. The CDR3 consists of 15 residues. CDR3 sequence (DNA): TGTGCCAGTCTAGCGGGAGTAAGCGACACTGGGGAGCTGTTTTTT. Translation gives CASLAGVSDTGELFF.

This clone is a singleton in its sample. The gene calls are TRBV28 and TRBJ1-2; 9 bases line up with TRBD1. J was trimmed by 3 bases and V by 8 bases; bases with no gene match: 4. This CDR3 has 13 amino acids. CDR1 is MDHEN, CDR2 SYDVKM, per germline. In DNA, the CDR3 is TGTGCCAGCGGGACAGGGCCGGACTATGGCTACACCTTC. The encoded protein is CASGTGPDYGYTF.

This chain uses TRBV9 with TRBJ1-5; maybe TRBD1 (5 bases). Trimming removed 0 bases at V and 3 bases at J, with 10 bases between. Germline CDR1 and CDR2: SGDLS and YYNGEE. The CDR3 spans 15 residues. The CDR3 region is CASSVDGGNNQPQHF. The CDR3 DNA follows: TGTGCCAGCAGCGTAGACGGGGGAAACAATCAGCCCCAGCATTTT. Together with reference TRBV9 and TRBJ1-5, the CDR3 gives the full variable domain: DSGVTQTPKHLITATGQRVTLRCSPRSGDLSVYWYQQSLDQGLQFLIQYYNGEERAKGNILERFSAQQFPDLHSELNLSSLELGDSALYFCASSVDGGNNQPQHFGDGTRLSIL.